Shown below are 21 T cell receptor beta chains from a single sample sequenced in a study of cytomegalovirus exposure and HLA in healthy donors. PCR was performed using 60 Vbeta and 13 Jbeta primers. Only in-frame clones appear in the TCRdb table, and some are missing; sequencing was by immunoSEQ multiplex PCR. The data hold approximately 100,000 clones, with about 89% observed a single time. The sample comprised PBMCs. The receptors derive from a man between 25 and 39 years old in good health and CMV-seropositive.

In its sample, this clone was seen once. The chain carries TRBV14 and TRBJ2-2, with 7 nucleotides matching TRBD2. V lost 1 base to trimming and J lost 6 bases; unmatched junction nucleotides: 2. The V gene's germline CDR1 is SGHDN and CDR2 FVKESK. This CDR3 contains 14 residues. CDR3 nucleotide sequence: TGTGCCAGCAGCCAAGGGACTAGGTCCGGGGAGCTGTTTTTT. Translated, it gives CASSQGTRSGELFF.

The V and J genes are TRBV2 and TRBJ2-7; TRBD1 aligns across 9 bases. From germline, CDR1 is SNHLY and CDR2 FYNNEI. J lost 1 base, V lost 6 bases, and 7 bases had no gene match. CDR3 size: 15 residues. The DNA of the CDR3 is TGTGCCAGCAGATTGGGACAGGGCCCTTCCTACGAGCAGTACTTC. Protein product: CASRLGQGPSYEQYF. Supplemented by reference TRBV2 and TRBJ2-7, the full variable domain reads EPEVTQTPSHQVTQMGQEVILRCVPISNHLYFYWYRQILGQKVEFLVSFYNNEISEKSEIFDDQFSVERPDGSNFTLKIRSTKLEDSAMYFCASRLGQGPSYEQYFGPGTRLTVT.

The chain combines TRBV5-1 with TRBJ2-7; 12 bases fit TRBD2. The CDR3 loop spans 14 amino acids. J lost 4 bases, V lost 4 bases, and 3 bases had no gene match. Germline CDR1 reads SGHRS; CDR2 reads YFSETQ. DNA for the CDR3: TGCGCCAGCAGCCCCGGGACTAGCGGGTACGAGCAGTACTTC. Amino acid sequence: CASSPGTSGYEQYF.

This clone has just a few counts. The genes are TRBV5-1 and TRBJ2-7; D may be TRBD2 (6 bases). Germline V gene data show CDR1 as SGHRS and CDR2 as YFSETQ. There are 13 residues in the CDR3. The V end lost 3 bases, the J end lost 2 bases, and 9 bases lay between the germline ends. Here the CDR3 reads CASSWGEAYEQYF. The CDR3 bases are TGCGCCAGCAGCTGGGGGGAGGCCTACGAGCAGTACTTC.

The V gene is TRBV5-1, the J gene TRBJ1-3; D might be TRBD1 (5 bases). Trimming cost V 0 bases and J 5 bases, with 12 bases left between them. Germline V gene data show CDR1 as SGHRS and CDR2 as YFSETQ. This CDR3 spans 15 amino acids. CDR3 nucleotide sequence: TGCGCCAGCAGCTTGGCCTCAGGGATACGAAACACCATATATTTT. Its protein is CASSLASGIRNTIYF.

The chain has TRBV18 and TRBJ2-7; no clear D. The V and J ends lost 2 bases and 2 bases respectively, with 4 bases between them. This CDR3 has 12 residues. Germline V gene data show CDR1 as KGHSH and CDR2 as LQKENI. The CDR3 protein is CASSPGPYEQYF. The CDR3, as DNA: TGTGCCAGCTCACCAGGGCCCTACGAGCAGTACTTC.

The chain links TRBV7-9 to TRBJ2-7; D is ambiguous. The germline V gene encodes CDR1 SEHNR and CDR2 FQNEAQ (reference sequence). V lost 4 bases and J lost 3, with 4 bases in between. This CDR3 has 11 amino acids. DNA of the CDR3: TGTGCCAGCAGCTCTTTCTACGAGCAGTACTTC. This sequence encodes CASSSFYEQYF.

This clone showed up just once. The chain combines TRBV9 with TRBJ2-1; 8 bases agree with TRBD1. The length of the CDR3 is 11 residues. From germline, CDR1 is SGDLS and CDR2 YYNGEE. The V segment lost 3 bases and the J segment 15 bases; nucleotides outside the gene matches: 5. The CDR3 nucleotides read TGTGCCAGCAGCGCCGGGACAGGATGGTTCTTC. Residues: CASSAGTGWFF.

V usage is TRBV6-5 and J usage is TRBJ2-5, with TRBD1 as a possible D gene (6 bases). V gave up 0 bases and J gave up 4 bases, with 9 bases separating them. Germline V gene lookup returns CDR1 MNHEY and CDR2 SVGAGI. This CDR3 is built from 14 residues. CDR3 DNA: TGTGCCAGCAGTTACTCGATCAGGGGAGAGACCCAGTACTTC. It codes for CASSYSIRGETQYF.

This clone was seen a single time. The rearrangement joins TRBV30 to TRBJ2-1; TRBD1 agrees at 9 bases. The germline V gene encodes CDR1 GTSNPN and CDR2 SVGIG (reference sequence). This CDR3 is built from 15 residues. J lost 3 bases, V lost 0 bases, and 3 bases had no gene match. The CDR3 here is CAWSVRDRVYNEQFF. As DNA, the CDR3 is TGTGCCTGGAGTGTAAGGGACAGGGTCTACAATGAGCAGTTCTTC. Complete variable domain (other parts from reference TRBV30 and TRBJ2-1): SQTIHQWPATLVQPVGSPLSLECTVEGTSNPNLYWYRQAAGRGLQLLFYSVGIGQISSEVPQNLSASRPQDRQFILSSKKLLLSDSGFYLCAWSVRDRVYNEQFFGPGTRLTVL.

The rearrangement uses TRBV27 and TRBJ1-2; 9 nucleotides match TRBD1. The CDR3 totals 16 residues. J gave up 6 bases and V 1 base, and 9 bases lay outside the gene matches. In germline, CDR1 is MNHEY, CDR2 SMNVEV (reference sequence). This CDR3 reads CASSLLPFTGGHGYTF. CDR3 nucleotides: TGTGCCAGCAGTTTATTGCCCTTTACAGGGGGCCATGGCTACACCTTC.

This rearrangement joins TRBV6-1 to TRBJ1-2, with 7 bases lining up with TRBD1. Looked up from germline, CDR1 is MNHNS and CDR2 is SASEGT. The CDR3 is made up of 14 amino acids. The V gene end was trimmed by 5 bases and the J gene end by 2 bases; junction bases not matched to a gene: 5. CDR3 loop: CASSTGTDNYGYTF. CDR3 sequence (DNA): TGTGCCAGCAGTACCGGGACAGACAACTATGGCTACACCTTC.

V gene TRBV10-3 combines with J gene TRBJ2-2, with D tentatively TRBD1 (7 bases). This CDR3 has 17 amino acids. Germline V gives CDR1 ENHRY, CDR2 SYGVKD. Trimming pared 9 bases from V and 0 bases from J, leaving 20 bases between. CDR3 amino acids: CAIPRRGQRTNTGELFF. In nucleotides, the CDR3 is TGTGCCATACCAAGGAGGGGACAGAGGACGAACACCGGGGAGCTGTTTTTT.

The chain links TRBV29-1 to TRBJ2-4; TRBD2 matches 8 bases. The ends lost 3 bases at V and 5 bases at J; junction bases unmatched: 0. This CDR3 region has 12 residues. Germline CDR1 and CDR2: SQVTM and ANQGSEA. CDR3 nucleotide sequence: TGCAGCGTTGAGGGACTAGAAAACATTCAGTACTTC. Translation: CSVEGLENIQYF.

The chain couples TRBV19 to TRBJ1-3; D gene unclear. V dropped 8 bases and J dropped 0 bases, with 8 bases sitting between them. The CDR3 is made up of 13 amino acids. Germline V CDR1 and CDR2: LNHDA, SQIVND (reference sequence). The CDR3 region has the DNA TGTGCCAGTTCTGAGGACTCTGGAAACACCATATATTTT. This codes for CASSEDSGNTIYF.

The rearrangement uses TRBV5-1 and TRBJ2-2, with TRBD1 matching over 8 bases. The germline V gene has CDR1 SGHRS and CDR2 YFSETQ. This CDR3 has 17 amino acids. Trimming took 3 bases from V and 1 from J; bases not matched to a gene: 8. The DNA for the CDR3 is TGCGCCAGCAGCTGGGACTCCGGGACAGGGAACACCGGGGAGCTGTTTTTT. Translating it yields CASSWDSGTGNTGELFF.

The V and J genes are TRBV7-9 and TRBJ2-5, with 11 bases lining up with TRBD1. CDR1 and CDR2 from the germline V gene are SEHNR and FQNEAQ (reference sequence). With 5 bases clipped from V and 7 bases from J, the junction kept 3 bases outside the gene matches. The CDR3 extends over 13 amino acids. The CDR3, as DNA: TGTGCCAGCAGCATGGGACAGGGGGGGACCCAGTACTTC. It yields the protein CASSMGQGGTQYF.

This clone was found a few times. The CDR3 nucleotides read TGTGCCAGCAGTTACACGGCGGGATCTCTCTACGAGCAGTACTTC. Amino acid sequence: CASSYTAGSLYEQYF. The rearrangement uses TRBV6-5 and TRBJ2-7, with a weak D call TRBD2 (6 bases). V lost 2 bases and J lost 3, with 14 bases in between. The CDR3 extends over 15 amino acids. CDR1 and CDR2 (germline): MNHEY, SVGAGI.

J is TRBJ1-2 and V is TRBV6-1; no clear D. CDR3 length: 13 residues. V lost 6 bases, J lost 2 bases, and 10 bases lay in between. Germline V gene lookup returns CDR1 MNHNS and CDR2 SASEGT. The CDR3 nucleotides are TGTGCCAGCAGGGTGACTGAGAACTATGGCTACACCTTC. It codes for CASRVTENYGYTF.

The chain has TRBV5-1 and TRBJ2-2; 7 bases are a match to TRBD1. Trimming at V came to 4 bases and at J to 0 bases, leaving 3 bases not matched to a gene. CDR3 length equals 15 residues. The germline V gene has CDR1 SGHRS and CDR2 YFSETQ. The CDR3 protein is CASSMQGANTGELFF. Here the CDR3 DNA reads TGCGCCAGCAGCATGCAGGGGGCGAACACCGGGGAGCTGTTTTTT.

Comments on this clone: Other DNA sequences in the same sample also yield this CDR3. J is TRBJ2-7 and V is TRBV5-1; 11 nucleotides agree with TRBD2. V lost 0 bases and J lost 3; bases outside the gene matches: 2. The CDR3 loop spans 15 amino acids. CDR1 SGHRS and CDR2 YFSETQ come from the germline V gene. CDR3 nucleotides: TGCGCCAGCAGCTTGGGACTAGCGGGGAACTACGAGCAGTACTTC. Translated: CASSLGLAGNYEQYF.